This T cell receptor (beta chain) is from a study of T cells after yellow fever vaccination. Study-wide results and caveats: Abundant clonotypes from the bulk population could have been carried over as contaminants into FACS-sorted repertoires. Peaking faster, on day 5 versus 15, the secondary response was nonetheless weaker. Post-booster repertoires contained most primary-vaccination clones again (roughly 95% CD4, about 90% CD8).

This clonotype has at least ten counts. As yet, its antigen is unknown. Germline loops: CDR1 SGHVS, CDR2 FNYEAQ. J lost 3 bases, V lost 5 bases, and 5 bases had no gene match. The length of the CDR3 is 17 residues. 5'RACE template switching added a universal primer site and UMIs to TCR cDNA. A single record per CDR3 protein comes from TCRdb applying MiXCR to the 5' RACE reads. There are almost 30,000 distinct CDR3 sequences in the sample; about 5% occur only once, and roughly 39% lies in the top ten. The material sequenced was CD8+ T cells sorted from PBMCs, taken 10 days after the yellow fever booster vaccination. The clonotype was recovered from a man aged 25 to 45 who received the YFV17D yellow fever vaccine. The chain employs TRBV7-6 and TRBJ2-1, with 15 bases that match TRBD2. CDR3 bases: TGTGCCAGCAGCCTTGGACTAGCGGGAGGGAACTACAATGAGCAGTTCTTC. It yields the protein CASSLGLAGGNYNEQFF. The full variable domain, rest sourced from reference TRBV7-6 and TRBJ2-1, is GAGVSQSPRYKVTKRGQDVALRCDPISGHVSLYWYRQALGQGPEFLTYFNYEAQQDKSGLPNDRFSAERPEGSISTLTIQRTEQRDSAMYRCASSLGLAGGNYNEQFFGPGTRLTVL.